One and the same sample provided the 4 T cell receptor beta chains below, sequenced in a study of T cells in tumors after PD-1 blockade. The repertoire was sequenced with immunoSEQ multiplex PCR; TCRdb's copy has only in-frame clones and lacks some. The sample includes just under 65,000 clones, approximately 79% of them seen just once. This material consisted of PBMCs, taken after anti-PD-1 treatment. Receptor source: a human donor with basal cell carcinoma.

The V and J genes are TRBV19 and TRBJ2-5; D is ambiguous. The CDR3 is made up of 13 amino acids. The V end was cut by 3 bases, the J end by 2 bases, with 7 bases between. Germline V gene sequence: CDR1 LNHDA, CDR2 SQIVND (reference sequence). Written as DNA, the CDR3 is TGTGCCAGTAGTATGTACACGCAAGAGACCCAGTACTTC. Amino acids: CASSMYTQETQYF.

This clone was found once. The rearrangement uses TRBV29-1 and TRBJ2-4, with TRBD1 as a possible D gene (6 bases). CDR1 SQVTM and CDR2 ANQGSEA come from the germline V gene. V was clipped by 6 bases and J by 9 bases, with 15 bases between them. The CDR3 extends over 12 amino acids. CDR3 in amino acids: CSVGYRDGIQYF. CDR3 bases: TGCAGCGTCGGATACAGGGATGGCATTCAGTACTTC. Based on the CDR3 plus reference TRBV29-1 and TRBJ2-4, the full variable domain is SAVISQKPSRDICQRGTSLTIQCQVDSQVTMMFWYRQQPGQSLTLIATANQGSEATYESGFVIDKFPISRPNLTFSTLTVSNMSPEDSSIYLCSVGYRDGIQYFGAGTRLSVL.

This clone was observed a few times. V gene TRBV29-1 combines with J gene TRBJ2-7, with TRBD2 matching 8 bases. The CDR3 consists of 13 residues. Germline V gene data show CDR1 as SQVTM and CDR2 as ANQGSEA. Trimming removed 0 bases from V and 2 bases from J; junction bases left unmatched: 0. As DNA, the CDR3 is TGCAGCGTTGAAGACGGGGGGGCCTACGAGCAGTACTTC. Translated: CSVEDGGAYEQYF.

The chain carries TRBV5-8 and TRBJ2-4; no clear D gene. Germline CDR1 SGHTS, CDR2 YDEGEE. This CDR3 region has 15 residues. The ends were cut back, 0 bases at V and 0 bases at J, with 7 bases in the middle. The CDR3 coding sequence is TGTGCCAGCAGCTTGGCCATGGTAGCCAAAAACATTCAGTACTTC. Its translation: CASSLAMVAKNIQYF.